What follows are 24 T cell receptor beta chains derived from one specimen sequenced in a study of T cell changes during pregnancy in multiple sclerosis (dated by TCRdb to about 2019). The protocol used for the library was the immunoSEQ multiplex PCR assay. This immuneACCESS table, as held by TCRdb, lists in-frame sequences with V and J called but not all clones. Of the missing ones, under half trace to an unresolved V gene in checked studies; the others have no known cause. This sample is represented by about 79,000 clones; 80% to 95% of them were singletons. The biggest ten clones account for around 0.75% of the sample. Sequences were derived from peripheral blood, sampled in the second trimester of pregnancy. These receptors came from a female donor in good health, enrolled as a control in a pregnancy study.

The CDR3 here is CASKEGYNEQFF. The CDR3, as DNA: TGTGCCAGTAAAGAGGGATACAATGAGCAGTTCTTC. J is TRBJ2-1 and V is TRBV27; D is possibly TRBD2 (5 bases). V was shortened by 9 bases and J by 4 bases, with 10 bases between the two germline ends. In germline, CDR1 is MNHEY, CDR2 SMNVEV (reference sequence). CDR3 size: 12 residues.

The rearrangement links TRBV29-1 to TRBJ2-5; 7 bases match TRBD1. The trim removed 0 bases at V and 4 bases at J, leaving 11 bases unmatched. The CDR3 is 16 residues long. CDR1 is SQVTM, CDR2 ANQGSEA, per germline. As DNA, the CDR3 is TGCAGCGTTGAAGATCAAGGACAGGAGGCGAGAGAGACCCAGTACTTC. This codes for CSVEDQGQEARETQYF.

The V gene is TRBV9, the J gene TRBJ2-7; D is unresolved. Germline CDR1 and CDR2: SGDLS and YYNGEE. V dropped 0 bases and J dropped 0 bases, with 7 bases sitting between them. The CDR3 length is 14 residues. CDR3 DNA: TGTGCCAGCAGCGTAGGGTACAACTCCTACGAGCAGTACTTC. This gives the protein CASSVGYNSYEQYF.

The CDR3 region has the DNA TGTGCCAGCAGGGGACGGGGGGAAGCTTTCTTT. Protein sequence: CASRGRGEAFF. The chain combines TRBV11-3 with TRBJ1-1, with D tentatively TRBD1 (5 bases). The ends were cut back, 6 bases at V and 8 bases at J, with 10 bases in the middle. CDR1 and CDR2 (germline): SGHNT, YENEEA. This CDR3 has 11 residues.

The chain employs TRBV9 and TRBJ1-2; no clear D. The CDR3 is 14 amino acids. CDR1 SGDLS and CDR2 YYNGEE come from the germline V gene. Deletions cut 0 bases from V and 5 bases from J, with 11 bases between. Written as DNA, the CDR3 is TGTGCCAGCAGCGTAGGGCAGGCAACGTATGGCTACACCTTC. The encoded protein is CASSVGQATYGYTF.

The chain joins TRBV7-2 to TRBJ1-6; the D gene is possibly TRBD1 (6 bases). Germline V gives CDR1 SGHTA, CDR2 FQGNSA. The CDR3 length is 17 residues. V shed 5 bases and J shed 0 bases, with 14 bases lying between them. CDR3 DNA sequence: TGTGCCAGCAGCCCGTGGACAGAGAGCTCCTATAATTCACCCCTCCACTTT. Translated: CASSPWTESSYNSPLHF. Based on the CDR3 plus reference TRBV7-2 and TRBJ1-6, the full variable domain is GAGVSQSPSNKVTEKGKDVELRCDPISGHTALYWYRQSLGQGLEFLIYFQGNSAPDKSGLPSDRFSAERTGGSVSTLTIQRTQQEDSAVYLCASSPWTESSYNSPLHFGNGTRLTVT.

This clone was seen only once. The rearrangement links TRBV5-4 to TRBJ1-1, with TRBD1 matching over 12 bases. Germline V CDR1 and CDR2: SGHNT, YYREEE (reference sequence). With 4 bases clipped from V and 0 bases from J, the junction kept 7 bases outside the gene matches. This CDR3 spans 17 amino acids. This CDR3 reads CASSRGTGGFMNTEAFF. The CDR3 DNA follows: TGTGCCAGCAGCCGGGGGACAGGGGGCTTCATGAACACTGAAGCTTTCTTT.

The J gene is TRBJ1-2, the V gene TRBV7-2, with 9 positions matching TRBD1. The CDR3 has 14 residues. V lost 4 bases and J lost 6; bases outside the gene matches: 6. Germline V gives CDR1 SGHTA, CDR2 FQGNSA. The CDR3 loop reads CASSYMTGGDGYTF. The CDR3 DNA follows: TGTGCCAGCAGCTATATGACAGGGGGAGATGGCTACACCTTC.

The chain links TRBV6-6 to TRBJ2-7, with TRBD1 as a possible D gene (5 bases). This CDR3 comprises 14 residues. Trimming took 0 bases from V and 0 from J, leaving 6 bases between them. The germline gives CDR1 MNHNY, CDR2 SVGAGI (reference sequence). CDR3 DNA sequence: TGTGCCAGCAGTTACTCAGACAGCTCCTACGAGCAGTACTTC. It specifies CASSYSDSSYEQYF.

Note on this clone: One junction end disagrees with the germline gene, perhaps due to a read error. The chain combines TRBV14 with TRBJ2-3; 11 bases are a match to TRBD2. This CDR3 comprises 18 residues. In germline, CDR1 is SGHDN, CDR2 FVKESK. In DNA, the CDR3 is TGTGCCAGCAGCCAAGATCGGCTAGCGGGGGGACTCACATATACGCAGTATTTT. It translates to CASSQDRLAGGLTYTQYF.

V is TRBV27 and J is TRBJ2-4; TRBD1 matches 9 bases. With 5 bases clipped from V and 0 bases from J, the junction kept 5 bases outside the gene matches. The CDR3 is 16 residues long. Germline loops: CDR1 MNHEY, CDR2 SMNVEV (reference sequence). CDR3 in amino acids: CASSGDRAGAKNIQYF. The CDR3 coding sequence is TGTGCCAGCAGTGGGGACAGGGCGGGAGCCAAAAACATTCAGTACTTC.

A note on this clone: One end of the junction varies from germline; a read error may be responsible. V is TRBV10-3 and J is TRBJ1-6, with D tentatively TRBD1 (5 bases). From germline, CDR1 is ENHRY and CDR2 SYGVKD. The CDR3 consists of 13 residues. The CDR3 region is CAIRDSMDSPLHF. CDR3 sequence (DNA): TGTGCCATCCGTGACAGTATGGATTCACCCCTCCACTTT.

CDR3 residues: CASSVGPGVPYEQYF. CDR3 bases: TGTGCCAGCAGCGTAGGTCCAGGGGTTCCCTACGAGCAGTACTTC. The chain carries TRBV9 and TRBJ2-7; weak D call: TRBD1 (6 bases). Germline assignment: CDR1 SGDLS and CDR2 YYNGEE. This CDR3 is built from 15 residues. The V gene lost 0 bases and the J gene lost 2 bases, with 12 bases spanning the gap.

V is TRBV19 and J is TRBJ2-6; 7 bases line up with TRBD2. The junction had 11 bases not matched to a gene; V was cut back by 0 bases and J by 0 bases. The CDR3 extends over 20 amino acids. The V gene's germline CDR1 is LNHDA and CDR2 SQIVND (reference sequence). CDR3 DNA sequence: TGTGCCAGTAGTATAGAGCAAGGGAGGGGATACTTCTCTGGGGCCAACGTCCTGACTTTC. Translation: CASSIEQGRGYFSGANVLTF. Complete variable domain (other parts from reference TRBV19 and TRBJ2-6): DGGITQSPKYLFRKEGQNVTLSCEQNLNHDAMYWYRQDPGQGLRLIYYSQIVNDFQKGDIAEGYSVSREKKESFPLTVTSAQKNPTAFYLCASSIEQGRGYFSGANVLTFGAGSRLTVL.

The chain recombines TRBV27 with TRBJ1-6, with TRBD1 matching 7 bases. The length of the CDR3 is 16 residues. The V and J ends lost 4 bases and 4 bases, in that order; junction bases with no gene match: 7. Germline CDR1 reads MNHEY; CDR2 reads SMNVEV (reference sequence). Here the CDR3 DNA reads TGTGCCAGCAGTTCGACAGGGCAGAGATATAATTCACCCCTCCACTTT. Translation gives CASSSTGQRYNSPLHF.

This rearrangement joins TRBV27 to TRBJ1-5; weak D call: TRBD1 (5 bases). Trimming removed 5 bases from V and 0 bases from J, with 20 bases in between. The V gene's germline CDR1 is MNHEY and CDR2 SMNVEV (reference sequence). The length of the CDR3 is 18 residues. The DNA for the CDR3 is TGTGCCAGCAGTCCAAAAACCTCAGGGTCTTATAGCAATCAGCCCCAGCATTTT. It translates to CASSPKTSGSYSNQPQHF.

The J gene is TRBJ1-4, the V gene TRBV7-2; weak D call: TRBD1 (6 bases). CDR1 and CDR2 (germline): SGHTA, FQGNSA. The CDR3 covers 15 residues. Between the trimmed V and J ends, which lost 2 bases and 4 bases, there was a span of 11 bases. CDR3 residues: CASSLFGQINEKLFF. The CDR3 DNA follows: TGTGCCAGCAGCTTATTTGGACAGATTAATGAAAAACTGTTTTTT.

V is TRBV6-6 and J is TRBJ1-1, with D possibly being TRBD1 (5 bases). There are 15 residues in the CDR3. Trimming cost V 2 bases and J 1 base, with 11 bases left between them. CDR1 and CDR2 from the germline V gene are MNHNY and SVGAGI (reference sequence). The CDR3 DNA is TGTGCCAGCAGTTACCTCTTGGGGGGGAACACTGAAGCTTTCTTT. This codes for CASSYLLGGNTEAFF.

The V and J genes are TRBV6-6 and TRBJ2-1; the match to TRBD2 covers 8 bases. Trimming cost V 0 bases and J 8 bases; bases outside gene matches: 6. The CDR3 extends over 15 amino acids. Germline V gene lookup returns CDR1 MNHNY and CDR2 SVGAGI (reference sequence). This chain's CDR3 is CASSYSGGVTYEQFF. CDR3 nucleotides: TGTGCCAGCAGTTACTCCGGGGGGGTTACCTATGAGCAGTTCTTC.

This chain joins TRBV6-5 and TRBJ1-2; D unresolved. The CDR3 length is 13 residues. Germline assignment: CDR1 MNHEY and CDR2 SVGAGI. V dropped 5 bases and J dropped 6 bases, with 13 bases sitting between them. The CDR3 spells CASSIRSLDGYTF. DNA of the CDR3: TGTGCCAGCAGTATTCGAAGTTTAGATGGCTACACCTTC.

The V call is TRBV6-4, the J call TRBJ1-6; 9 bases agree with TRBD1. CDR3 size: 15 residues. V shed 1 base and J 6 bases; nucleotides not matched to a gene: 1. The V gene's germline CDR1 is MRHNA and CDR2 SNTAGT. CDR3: CASSDWTGVNSPLHF. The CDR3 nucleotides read TGTGCCAGCAGTGACTGGACAGGGGTTAATTCACCCCTCCACTTT.

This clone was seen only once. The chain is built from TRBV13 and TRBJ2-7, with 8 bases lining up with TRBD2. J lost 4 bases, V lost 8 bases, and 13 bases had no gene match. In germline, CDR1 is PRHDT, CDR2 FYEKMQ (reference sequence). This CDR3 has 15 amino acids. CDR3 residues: CASFLAGRGRYEQYF. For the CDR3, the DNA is TGTGCCAGCTTCCTAGCGGGCCGGGGCAGGTACGAGCAGTACTTC.

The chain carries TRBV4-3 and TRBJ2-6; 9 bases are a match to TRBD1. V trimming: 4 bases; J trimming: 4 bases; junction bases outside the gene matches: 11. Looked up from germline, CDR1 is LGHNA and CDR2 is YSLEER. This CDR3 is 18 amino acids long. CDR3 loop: CASSPTGQGFSGANVLTF. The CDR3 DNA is TGCGCCAGCAGCCCCACGGGACAGGGTTTCTCCGGGGCCAACGTCCTGACTTTC.

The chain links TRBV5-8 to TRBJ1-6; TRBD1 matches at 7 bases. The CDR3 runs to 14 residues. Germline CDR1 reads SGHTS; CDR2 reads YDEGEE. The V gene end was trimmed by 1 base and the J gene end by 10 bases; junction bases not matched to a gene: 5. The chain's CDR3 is CASSLLTGESPLHF. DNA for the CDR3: TGTGCCAGCAGCTTGCTCACAGGGGAATCACCCCTCCACTTT. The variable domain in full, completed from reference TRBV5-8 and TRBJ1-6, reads EAGVTQSPTHLIKTRGQQATLRCSPISGHTSVYWYQQALGLGLQFLLWYDEGEERNRGNFPPRFSGRQFPNYSSELNVNALELEDSALYLCASSLLTGESPLHFGNGTRLTVT.